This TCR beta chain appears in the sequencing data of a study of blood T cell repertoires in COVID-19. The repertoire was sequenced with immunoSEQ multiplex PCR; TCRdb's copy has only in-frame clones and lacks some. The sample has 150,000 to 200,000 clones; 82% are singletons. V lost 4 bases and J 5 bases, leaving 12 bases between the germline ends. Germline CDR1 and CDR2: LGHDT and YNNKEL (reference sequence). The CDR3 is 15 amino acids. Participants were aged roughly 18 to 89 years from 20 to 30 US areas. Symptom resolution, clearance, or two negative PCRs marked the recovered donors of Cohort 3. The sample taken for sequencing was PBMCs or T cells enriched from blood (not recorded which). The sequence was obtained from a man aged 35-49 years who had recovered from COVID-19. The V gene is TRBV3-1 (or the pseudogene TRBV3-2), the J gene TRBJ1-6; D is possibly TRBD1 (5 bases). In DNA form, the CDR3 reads TGTGCCAGCAGCCCCCTTACGGGGGATAATTCACCCCTCCACTTT. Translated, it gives CASSPLTGDNSPLHF.